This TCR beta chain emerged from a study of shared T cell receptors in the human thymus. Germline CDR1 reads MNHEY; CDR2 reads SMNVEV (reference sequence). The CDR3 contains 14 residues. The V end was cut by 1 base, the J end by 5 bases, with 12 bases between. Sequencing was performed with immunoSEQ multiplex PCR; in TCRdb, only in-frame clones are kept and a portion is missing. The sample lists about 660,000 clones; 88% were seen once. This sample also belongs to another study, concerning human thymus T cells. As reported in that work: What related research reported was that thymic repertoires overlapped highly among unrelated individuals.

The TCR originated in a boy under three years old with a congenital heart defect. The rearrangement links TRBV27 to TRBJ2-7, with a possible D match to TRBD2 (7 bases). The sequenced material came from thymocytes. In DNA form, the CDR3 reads TGTGCCAGCAGTTTATGGCAGGGGAGGGACGAGCAGTACTTC. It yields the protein CASSLWQGRDEQYF.